This T cell receptor beta chain is drawn from a study of blood T cell repertoires in COVID-19. The method was immunoSEQ multiplex PCR; TCRdb's version includes in-frame clones alone and lacks a portion of them. The table lists about 310,000 clones, about nine tenths of them singletons. The CDR3 is made up of 11 amino acids. Germline loops: CDR1 GTSNPN, CDR2 SVGIG (reference sequence). Trimming removed 3 bases at V and 7 bases at J, with 7 bases between. Sequenced: PBMCs or T cells enriched from blood (not recorded which). This sequence joins TRBV30 and TRBJ2-1, with unresolved D. This TCR was recovered from a woman in her forties who had recovered from COVID-19. The CDR3 nucleotides are TGTGCCTGGAGCCAGGATAATGAGCAGTTCTTC. This translates into CAWSQDNEQFF.